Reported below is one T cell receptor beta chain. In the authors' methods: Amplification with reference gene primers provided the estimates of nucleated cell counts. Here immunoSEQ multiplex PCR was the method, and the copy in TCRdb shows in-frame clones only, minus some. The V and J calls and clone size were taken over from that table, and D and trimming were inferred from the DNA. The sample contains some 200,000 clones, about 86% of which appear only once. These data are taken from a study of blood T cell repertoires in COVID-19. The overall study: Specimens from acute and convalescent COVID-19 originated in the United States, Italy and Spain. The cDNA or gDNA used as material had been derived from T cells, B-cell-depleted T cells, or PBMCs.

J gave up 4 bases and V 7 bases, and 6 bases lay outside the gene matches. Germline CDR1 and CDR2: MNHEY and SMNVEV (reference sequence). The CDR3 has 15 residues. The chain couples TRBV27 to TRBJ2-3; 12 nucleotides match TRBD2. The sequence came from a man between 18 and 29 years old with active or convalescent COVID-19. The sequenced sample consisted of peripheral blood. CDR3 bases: TGTGCCAGCAAACTAGCGGGAGGAGGTGCAGATACGCAGTATTTT. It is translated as CASKLAGGGADTQYF.